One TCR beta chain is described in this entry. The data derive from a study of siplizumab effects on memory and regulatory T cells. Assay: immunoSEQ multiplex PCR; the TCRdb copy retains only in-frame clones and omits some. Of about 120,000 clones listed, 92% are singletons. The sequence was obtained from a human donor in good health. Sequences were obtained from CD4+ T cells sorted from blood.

The CDR3 region has the DNA TGTGCCAGCAGTCAGCTACAGGGATCCTCTGGAAACACCATATATTTT. Residues: CASSQLQGSSGNTIYF. The gene calls are TRBV6-4 and TRBJ1-3; the D gene is possibly TRBD1 (6 bases). The V end lost 5 bases, the J end lost 0 bases, and 14 bases lay between the germline ends. The CDR3 is made up of 16 amino acids. Germline V gene lookup returns CDR1 MRHNA and CDR2 SNTAGT.